The clone carrying this T cell receptor beta chain was found many times. CDR1 LGHNA and CDR2 YSLEER come from the germline V gene. Trimming removed 0 bases from V and 5 bases from J; junction bases left unmatched: 5. The CDR3 length is 15 residues. The data were taken from a study of T-cell reconstitution after alpha-beta-depleted transplantation in children. Preparation of the TCRbeta library involved a method that used unique molecular identifiers. TCRdb analysed the PCR reads with MiXCR anew, one entry per CDR3 protein. In the table there are 350,000 to 450,000 distinct CDR3 sequences, about 14% of which are singletons.

This chain joins TRBV4-3 and TRBJ2-5, with 8 bases matching TRBD1. Sequenced material: PBMCs, taken from the stem cell graft. The source of this sequence is a human donor who donated a stem cell graft to a child with Fanconi anemia. DNA for the CDR3: TGCGCCAGCAGCCAAGATGACAGGGGCATGGAGACCCAGTACTTC. Its protein is CASSQDDRGMETQYF.